What follows is one T cell receptor beta chain and its context. The CDR3 runs 16 residues. Trimming removed 5 bases from V and 4 bases from J; junction bases left unmatched: 9. Germline CDR1 and CDR2: LNHDA and SQIVND (reference sequence). This record belongs to a study of T cells in Graves' hyperthyroidism and ophthalmopathy. The CDR3 regions of TCR beta were amplified from RNA transcripts. During a first-round RT-PCR of the TCR CDR3, the HTBI primer set was used. One entry per CDR3 protein results from TCRdb running MiXCR on the multiplex PCR reads. Of a few hundred thousand distinct CDR3 sequences listed, around a sixth are singletons.

V usage is TRBV19 and J usage is TRBJ2-5; TRBD2 matches 11 bases. The sample consisted of blood. This receptor was obtained from a woman aged 50 to 60 with Graves' hyperthyroidism. CDR3 in DNA: TGTGCCAGTAGTTCCCAGACTAGCGGGATGGGAGAGACCCAGTACTTC. Encoded protein: CASSSQTSGMGETQYF.